These T cell receptor beta chains were read from a single sample in a study of early T cells in non-severe SARS-CoV-2 infection. TCRdb reprocessed the 5' RACE reads via MiXCR and lists one record per CDR3 protein. The sample records approximately 120,000 distinct CDR3 sequences, under 15% being singletons. Sequencing was performed on whole blood. Receptors originate from an adult who was a healthcare worker with PCR-confirmed SARS-CoV-2 infection or an uninfected control (not recorded which). Each CDR3 is given with its conserved first and last residue. The order of the fields is D gene, V gene, clone size, J gene, CDR3 protein, CDR3 DNA. D genes are given only for firm matches. Some rows mark clone size as missing; the rest say once, few, many or name a class of expanded clone.

>-|TRBV2|-|TRBJ2-1
CASSAEGPKQFF
TGTGCCAGCAGTGCGGAAGGGCCTAAGCAGTTCTTC
>TRBD1|TRBV5-5|-|TRBJ1-2
CASSPLGGTAGYTF
TGTGCCAGCAGCCCCCTCGGCGGGACAGCTGGCTACACCTTC
>-|TRBV29-1|few|TRBJ1-2
CSVEDRNSYTF
TGCAGCGTTGAGGACAGAAATAGCTACACCTTC
>-|TRBV30|-|TRBJ2-7
CAWSFGGPYEQYF
TGTGCCTGGAGTTTCGGGGGACCCTACGAGCAGTACTTC
>-|TRBV15|-|TRBJ1-2
CATRSTRLGESYGYTF
TGTGCCACCAGGTCGACCCGCCTGGGAGAGAGCTATGGCTACACCTTC
>-|TRBV30|few|TRBJ2-7
CAWSVAPAYEQYF
TGTGCCTGGAGTGTAGCCCCAGCGTACGAGCAGTACTTC
>TRBD1|TRBV29-1|-|TRBJ1-2
CSVLGLAAMDRDQSYGYTF
TGCAGCGTGCTGGGCTTAGCGGCCATGGACAGGGATCAGTCCTATGGCTACACCTTC
>-|TRBV7-9|-|TRBJ1-1
CASSLGVRNTEAFF
TGTGCCAGCAGCTTAGGGGTCCGAAACACTGAAGCTTTCTTT
>TRBD1|TRBV20-1|few|TRBJ2-7
CSALPPGQESYEQYF
TGCAGTGCTCTCCCCCCGGGACAGGAATCCTACGAGCAGTACTTC
>-|TRBV30|few|TRBJ1-2
CAWTRRTLVVGYTF
TGTGCCTGGACAAGACGGACCCTCGTAGTCGGCTACACCTTC
>-|TRBV29-1|-|TRBJ1-1
CSVVEMANTEAFF
TGCAGCGTTGTCGAAATGGCGAACACTGAAGCTTTCTTT
>-|TRBV5-1|few|TRBJ2-3
CASTGKGDTDTQYF
TGCGCCAGCACGGGGAAAGGGGACACAGATACGCAGTATTTT
>-|TRBV25-1|few|TRBJ1-1
CASSESGFTNTEAFF
TGTGCCAGCAGTGAATCAGGATTTACGAACACTGAAGCTTTCTTT
>TRBD1|TRBV12-5|few|TRBJ1-2
CASAQGGSHGYTF
TGTGCTAGTGCCCAAGGGGGCAGCCATGGCTACACCTTC
>-|TRBV11-2|-|TRBJ2-4
CASSLEQLNIQYF
TGTGCCAGCAGCTTAGAGCAATTGAACATTCAGTACTTC
>-|TRBV5-4|-|TRBJ1-1
CAISQGGNTEAFF
TGTGCCATCTCTCAAGGAGGGAACACTGAAGCTTTCTTT
>-|TRBV29-1|few|TRBJ2-5
CSVDRLRGRETQYF
TGCAGCGTAGACCGCCTCAGGGGAAGAGAGACCCAGTACTTC
>TRBD2|TRBV6-6|few|TRBJ2-1
CASSSSGGYNEQFF
TGTGCCAGCAGCAGTAGCGGGGGATACAATGAGCAGTTCTTC
>-|TRBV3-1|-|TRBJ1-4
CASSRGVELFF
TGTGCCAGCAGCCGGGGGGTTGAACTGTTTTTT
>TRBD2|TRBV12-3/TRBV12-4|-|TRBJ2-1
CASSLRELLAGGRNEQFF
TGTGCCAGCAGTTTAAGGGAATTACTAGCGGGGGGCAGGAATGAGCAGTTCTTC
>-|TRBV4-1|many|TRBJ1-4
CASSQERQTSGNEKLFF
TGCGCCAGCAGCCAAGAAAGACAGACAAGTGGGAATGAAAAACTGTTTTTT
>-|TRBV6-1|-|TRBJ1-1
CASSKGENTEAFF
TGTGCCAGCAGTAAGGGGGAAAACACTGAAGCTTTCTTT
>-|TRBV20-1|many|TRBJ1-1
CSADVYTEAFF
TGCAGTGCCGACGTATACACTGAAGCTTTCTTT
>-|TRBV12-3/TRBV12-4|few|TRBJ1-1
CASSFGTGITEAFF
TGTGCCAGCAGTTTCGGTACAGGGATCACTGAAGCTTTCTTT
>-|TRBV19|many|TRBJ1-2
CASSMRAANPYGYTF
TGTGCCAGTAGTATGAGGGCAGCGAATCCCTATGGCTACACCTTC
>-|TRBV5-1|-|TRBJ2-7
CASSLSPLAAGIEQYF
TGCGCCAGCAGCTTGTCGCCCCTAGCTGCGGGGATCGAGCAGTACTTC
>-|TRBV20-1|few|TRBJ1-5
CSAGPGGNQPQHF
TGCAGTGCTGGACCGGGGGGCAATCAGCCCCAGCATTTT
>TRBD1|TRBV15|-|TRBJ2-3
CATSRGFEGAHTQYF
TGTGCCACCAGCAGAGGGTTTGAGGGGGCGCATACGCAGTATTTT
>TRBD1|TRBV6-6|-|TRBJ1-1
CASSKEATGGTEAFF
TGTGCCAGCAGTAAGGAGGCGACAGGGGGCACTGAAGCTTTCTTT
>-|TRBV10-3|few|TRBJ2-3
CAIKEGTATDTQYF
TGTGCCATCAAGGAGGGGACTGCCACAGATACGCAGTATTTT
>-|TRBV9|-|TRBJ1-2
CASSVGPRQEDGYTF
TGTGCCAGCAGCGTAGGCCCCCGACAGGAGGATGGCTACACCTTC
>-|TRBV11-2|-|TRBJ2-3
CASSLGGGSRADTQYF
TGTGCCAGCAGCTTAGGTGGGGGGAGTCGTGCAGATACGCAGTATTTT
>-|TRBV10-3|-|TRBJ1-4
CAIRPGGTNEKLFF
TGTGCCATCAGACCGGGCGGGACTAATGAAAAACTGTTTTTT
>TRBD2|TRBV5-1|-|TRBJ2-5
CASSLVGTSGETQYF
TGCGCCAGCAGCTTGGTAGGGACTAGCGGAGAGACCCAGTACTTC
>-|TRBV5-1|-|TRBJ1-1
CASSLEARGDTEAFF
TGCGCCAGCAGCTTGGAGGCCAGGGGCGACACTGAAGCTTTCTTT
>-|TRBV29-1|many|TRBJ1-3
CSVGGGNTIYF
TGCAGCGTCGGAGGAGGAAACACCATATATTTT
>-|TRBV27|-|TRBJ2-7
CASKASSSSYEQYF
TGTGCCAGCAAAGCCAGCTCGAGCTCCTACGAGCAGTACTTC
>-|TRBV11-2|many|TRBJ1-1
CASSSLGLDVTEAFF
TGTGCCAGCAGCTCTCTCGGGTTGGATGTCACTGAAGCTTTCTTT
>-|TRBV4-1|-|TRBJ2-5
CASSQVGRSQETQYF
TGCGCCAGCAGCCAAGTTGGGCGCAGCCAAGAGACCCAGTACTTC
>-|TRBV29-1|few|TRBJ1-2
CSINGDYGYTF
TGCAGCATCAACGGGGACTATGGCTACACCTTC
>TRBD2|TRBV29-1|-|TRBJ2-5
CSTGEGWRETQYF
TGCAGCACGGGGGAGGGCTGGAGAGAGACCCAGTACTTC
>-|TRBV11-2|-|TRBJ2-1
CASSLDRENEQFF
TGTGCCAGCAGCTTAGATCGGGAGAACGAGCAGTTCTTC
>TRBD1|TRBV12-3/TRBV12-4|few|TRBJ1-2
CASSPLVQGANGYTF
TGTGCCAGCAGTCCCCTCGTCCAGGGGGCAAATGGCTACACCTTC
>-|TRBV3-1|-|TRBJ2-1
CASSQGWNEQFF
TGTGCCAGCAGCCAAGGATGGAATGAGCAGTTCTTC
>-|TRBV4-1|-|TRBJ1-6
CASSQLPRGNSPLHF
TGCGCCAGCAGCCAATTACCTCGGGGTAATTCACCCCTCCACTTT
>-|TRBV20-1|-|TRBJ2-3
CLGTPPGSTDTQYF
TGCTTAGGGACTCCTCCAGGGTCCACAGATACGCAGTATTTT
>-|TRBV18|-|TRBJ1-5
CASSPGSENSNQPQHF
TGTGCCAGCTCACCTGGTTCTGAGAATAGCAATCAGCCCCAGCATTTT
>-|TRBV20-1|-|TRBJ1-1
CSAHYRVVNTEAFF
TGCAGTGCTCACTACAGGGTAGTGAACACTGAAGCTTTCTTT